Listed below are T cell receptor beta chains from one sample, sequenced in a study of control samples from healthy donors and cancer patients. The repertoire was sequenced with immunoSEQ multiplex PCR; TCRdb's copy has only in-frame clones and lacks some. The sample carries some 130,000 clones, about 85% recorded once. Specimen: blood. These TCRs come from a woman aged 25 to 39 in good health. Both conserved end residues are trimmed from each CDR3. A D gene is named only where the DNA matches it firmly.

d_call j_call v_call cdr3_aa
. TRBJ2-7 TRBV11-3 ASRWGWNHSYEQY
TRBD2 TRBJ2-3 TRBV9 ASSPGGSGTGTDTQY
TRBD2 TRBJ2-3 TRBV27 ASRSGRARTDTQY
TRBD1 TRBJ1-4 TRBV6-5 ASSRKDRAGEKLF
TRBD2 TRBJ2-3 TRBV27 ASSLTLAGGADTQY
TRBD1 TRBJ1-4 TRBV11-2 ASSHGTAEKLF
TRBD1 TRBJ2-1 TRBV3-1/TRBV3-2 ASSQDRAREQF
TRBD1 TRBJ2-2 TRBV28 AIRQGNANTGELF
TRBD1 TRBJ1-2 TRBV29-1 SVRTGNNYGYT
. TRBJ1-5 TRBV19 ASSIGQHQPQH
TRBD2 TRBJ2-1 TRBV4-1 ASSQDSSLVGRAREQF
. TRBJ2-7 TRBV9 ASSPQGTATYEQY
. TRBJ2-1 TRBV6-5 ASSYSGGIPSNEQF
. TRBJ1-1 TRBV29-1 SVQGREAEAF
. TRBJ2-7 TRBV7-9 ASSFVPYEQY